This TCR beta chain was documented in a study of blood T cell repertoires in COVID-19. Study-wide background: Sites across the United States, Italy and Spain contributed samples from acute and convalescent COVID-19. Nucleic acid was either cDNA or gDNA, and it came from T cells, B-cell-depleted T cells, or PBMCs.

As processed by the authors: Reference gene primer amplification gave nucleated cell count estimates. Sequencing used immunoSEQ multiplex PCR; TCRdb keeps in-frame clones, though not all of them. The V and J calls and clone size were taken over from that table, and D and trimming were inferred from the DNA. This sample yields hundreds of thousands of clones, of which about nine tenths are seen a single time; roughly 6.3% belongs to the top ten. This CDR3 is 14 amino acids long. CDR1 LGHDT and CDR2 YNNKEL come from the germline V gene (reference sequence). V gave up 1 base and J gave up 6 bases, with 10 bases separating them. Recruited during active infection, patients (from Seattle) were subsequently followed longitudinally.

The receptor was isolated from a woman under 40 with COVID-19, enrolled during active disease. This sequence joins TRBV3-1 (or the pseudogene TRBV3-2) and TRBJ2-1; D is possibly TRBD1 (5 bases). Sequencing input: peripheral blood. CDR3 coding DNA: TGTGCCAGCAGCCAAGGAGGACACGGCAATGAGCAGTTCTTC. Its translation: CASSQGGHGNEQFF.